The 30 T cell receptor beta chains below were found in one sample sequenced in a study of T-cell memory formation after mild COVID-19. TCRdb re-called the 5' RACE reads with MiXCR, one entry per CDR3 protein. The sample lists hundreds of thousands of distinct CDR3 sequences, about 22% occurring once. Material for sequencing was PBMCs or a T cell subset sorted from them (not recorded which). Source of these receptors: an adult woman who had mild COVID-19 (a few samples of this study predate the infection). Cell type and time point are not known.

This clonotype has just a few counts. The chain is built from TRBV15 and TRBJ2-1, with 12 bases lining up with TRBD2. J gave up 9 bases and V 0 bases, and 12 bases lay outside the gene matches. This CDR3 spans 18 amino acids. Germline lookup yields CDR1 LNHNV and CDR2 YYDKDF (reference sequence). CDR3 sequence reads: CATSRENGLAGSVSEQFF. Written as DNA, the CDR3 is TGTGCCACCAGCAGAGAAAACGGACTAGCGGGATCTGTTAGTGAGCAGTTCTTC.

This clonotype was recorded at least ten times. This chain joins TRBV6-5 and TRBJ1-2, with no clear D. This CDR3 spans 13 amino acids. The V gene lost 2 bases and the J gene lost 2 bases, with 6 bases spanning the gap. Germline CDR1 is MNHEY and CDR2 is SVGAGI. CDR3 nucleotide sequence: TGTGCCAGCAGTTACGACGGGAACTATGGCTACACCTTC. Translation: CASSYDGNYGYTF.

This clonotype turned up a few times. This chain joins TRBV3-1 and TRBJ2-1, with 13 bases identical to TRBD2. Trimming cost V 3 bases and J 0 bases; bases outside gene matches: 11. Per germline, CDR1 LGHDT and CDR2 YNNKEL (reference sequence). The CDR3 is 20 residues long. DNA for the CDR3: TGTGCCAGCAGCCACCTGACTAGCGGGGGGCCCCGAAGCTCCTACAATGAGCAGTTCTTC. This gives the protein CASSHLTSGGPRSSYNEQFF.

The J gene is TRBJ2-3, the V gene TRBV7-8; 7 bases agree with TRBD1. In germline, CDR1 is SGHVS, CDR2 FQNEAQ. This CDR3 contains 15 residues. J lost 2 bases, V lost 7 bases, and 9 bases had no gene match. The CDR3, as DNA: TGTGCCAGCACCGACCGGGACAGCGTCACAGATACGCAGTATTTT. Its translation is CASTDRDSVTDTQYF.

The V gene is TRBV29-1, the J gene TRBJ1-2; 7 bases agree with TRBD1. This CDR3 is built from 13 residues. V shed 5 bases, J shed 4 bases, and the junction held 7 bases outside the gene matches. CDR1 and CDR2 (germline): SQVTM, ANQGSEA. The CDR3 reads CSVSGNRGYGYTF. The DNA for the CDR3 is TGCAGCGTTAGTGGGAACAGGGGCTATGGCTACACCTTC.

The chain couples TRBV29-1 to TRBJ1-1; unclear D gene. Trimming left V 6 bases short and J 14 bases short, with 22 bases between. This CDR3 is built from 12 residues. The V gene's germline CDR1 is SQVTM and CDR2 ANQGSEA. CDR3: CSVPRGGGYTFF. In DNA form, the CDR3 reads TGCAGCGTCCCCAGAGGAGGAGGTTATACATTCTTT. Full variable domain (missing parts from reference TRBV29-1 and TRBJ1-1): SAVISQKPSRDICQRGTSLTIQCQVDSQVTMMFWYRQQPGQSLTLIATANQGSEATYESGFVIDKFPISRPNLTFSTLTVSNMSPEDSSIYLCSVPRGGGYTFFGQGTRLTVV.

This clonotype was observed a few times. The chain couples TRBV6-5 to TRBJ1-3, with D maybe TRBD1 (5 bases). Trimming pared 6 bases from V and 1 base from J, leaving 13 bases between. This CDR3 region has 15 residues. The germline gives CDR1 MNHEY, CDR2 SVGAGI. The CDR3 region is CASRETTASGNTIYF. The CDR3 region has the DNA TGTGCCAGCAGGGAGACGACAGCATCTGGAAACACCATATATTTT.

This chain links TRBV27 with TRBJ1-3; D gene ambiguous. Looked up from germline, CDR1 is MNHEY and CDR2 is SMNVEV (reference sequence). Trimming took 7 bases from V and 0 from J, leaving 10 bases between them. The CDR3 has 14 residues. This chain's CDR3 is CASTTVNSGNTIYF. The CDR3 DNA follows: TGTGCCAGCACGACTGTCAACTCTGGAAACACCATATATTTT.

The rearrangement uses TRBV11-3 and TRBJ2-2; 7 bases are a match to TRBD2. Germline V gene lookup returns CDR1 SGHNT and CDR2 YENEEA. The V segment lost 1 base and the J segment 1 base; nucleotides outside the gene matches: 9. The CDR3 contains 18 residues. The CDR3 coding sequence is TGTGCCAGCAGCTTAGTACTAGCGCGAATACTGAACACCGGGGAGCTGTTTTTT. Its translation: CASSLVLARILNTGELFF.

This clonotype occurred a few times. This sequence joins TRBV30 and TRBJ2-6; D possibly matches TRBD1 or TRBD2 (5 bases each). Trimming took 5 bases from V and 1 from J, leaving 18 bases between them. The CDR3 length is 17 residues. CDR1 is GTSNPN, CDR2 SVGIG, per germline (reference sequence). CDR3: CAWGPGTDPSGANVLTF. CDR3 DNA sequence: TGTGCCTGGGGCCCTGGGACGGACCCTTCTGGGGCCAACGTCCTGACTTTC.

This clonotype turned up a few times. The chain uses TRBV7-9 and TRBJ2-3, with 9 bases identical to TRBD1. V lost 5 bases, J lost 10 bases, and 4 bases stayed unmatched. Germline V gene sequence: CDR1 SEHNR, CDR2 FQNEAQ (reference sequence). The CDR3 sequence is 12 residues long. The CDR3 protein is CASSHRGQAQYF. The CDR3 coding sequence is TGTGCCAGCAGCCACAGGGGGCAGGCGCAGTATTTT. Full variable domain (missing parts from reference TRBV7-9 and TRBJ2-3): DTGVSQNPRHKITKRGQNVTFRCDPISEHNRLYWYRQTLGQGPEFLTYFQNEAQLEKSRLLSDRFSAERPKGSFSTLEIQRTEQGDSAMYLCASSHRGQAQYFGPGTRLTVL.

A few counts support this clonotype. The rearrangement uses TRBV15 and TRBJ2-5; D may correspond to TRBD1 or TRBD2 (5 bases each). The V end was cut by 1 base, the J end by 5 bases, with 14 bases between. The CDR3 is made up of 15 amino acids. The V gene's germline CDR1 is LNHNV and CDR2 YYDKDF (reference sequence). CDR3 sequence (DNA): TGTGCCACCAGCAGAGGGGGGAGAGGGTACGAGACCCAGTACTTC. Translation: CATSRGGRGYETQYF.

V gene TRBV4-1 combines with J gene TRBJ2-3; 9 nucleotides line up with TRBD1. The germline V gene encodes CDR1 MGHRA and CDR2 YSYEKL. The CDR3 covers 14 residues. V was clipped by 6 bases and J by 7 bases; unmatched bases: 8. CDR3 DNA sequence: TGCGCCAGCAGGACGACAGGGGGATTAAATACGCAGTATTTT. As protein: CASRTTGGLNTQYF.

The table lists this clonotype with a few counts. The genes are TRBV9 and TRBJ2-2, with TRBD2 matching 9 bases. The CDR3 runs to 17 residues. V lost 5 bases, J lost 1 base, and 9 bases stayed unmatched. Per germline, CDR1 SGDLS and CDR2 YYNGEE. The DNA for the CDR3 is TGTGCCAGCAGAAGCGCCGGTAGCGGGGGGAACACCGGGGAGCTGTTTTTT. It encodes CASRSAGSGGNTGELFF.

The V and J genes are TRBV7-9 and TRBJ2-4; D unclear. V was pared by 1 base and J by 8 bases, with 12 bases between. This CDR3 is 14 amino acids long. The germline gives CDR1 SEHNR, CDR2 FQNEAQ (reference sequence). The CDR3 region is CASSLVSGVDIQYF. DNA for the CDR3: TGTGCCAGCAGCTTAGTTTCTGGGGTCGACATTCAGTACTTC.

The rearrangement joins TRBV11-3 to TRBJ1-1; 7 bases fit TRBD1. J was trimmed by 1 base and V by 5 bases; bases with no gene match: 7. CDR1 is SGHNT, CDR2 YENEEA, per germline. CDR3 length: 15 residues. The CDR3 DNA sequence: TGTGCCAGCAGCCCCAGGACAGGCTGGAACACTGAAGCTTTCTTT. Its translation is CASSPRTGWNTEAFF.

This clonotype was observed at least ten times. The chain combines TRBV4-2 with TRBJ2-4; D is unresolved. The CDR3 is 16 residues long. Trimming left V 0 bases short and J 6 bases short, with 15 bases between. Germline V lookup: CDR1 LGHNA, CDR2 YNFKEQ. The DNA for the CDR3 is TGTGCCAGCAGCCAAGAAATCCGGCCCGGCGGAAACATTCAGTACTTC. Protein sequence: CASSQEIRPGGNIQYF.

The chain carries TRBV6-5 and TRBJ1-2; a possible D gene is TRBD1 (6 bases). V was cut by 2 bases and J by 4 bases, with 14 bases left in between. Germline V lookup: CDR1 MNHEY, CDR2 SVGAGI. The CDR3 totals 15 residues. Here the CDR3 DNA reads TGTGCCAGCAGTTACCCCACAGGGTACGGCTATGGCTACACCTTC. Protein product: CASSYPTGYGYGYTF.

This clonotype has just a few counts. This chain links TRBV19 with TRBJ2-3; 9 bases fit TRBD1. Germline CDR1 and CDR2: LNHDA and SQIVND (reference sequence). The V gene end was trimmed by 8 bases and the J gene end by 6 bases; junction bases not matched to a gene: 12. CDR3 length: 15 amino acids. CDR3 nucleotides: TGTGCCAGTTCATTACAGGGGGCGCGTCTGGATACGCAGTATTTT. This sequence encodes CASSLQGARLDTQYF.

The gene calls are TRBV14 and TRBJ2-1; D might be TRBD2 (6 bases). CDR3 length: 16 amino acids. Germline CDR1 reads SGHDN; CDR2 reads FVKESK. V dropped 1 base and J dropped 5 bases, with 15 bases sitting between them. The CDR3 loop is CASSQGRGVRNNEQFF. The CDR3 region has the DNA TGTGCCAGCAGCCAAGGGAGGGGTGTTAGGAACAATGAGCAGTTCTTC.

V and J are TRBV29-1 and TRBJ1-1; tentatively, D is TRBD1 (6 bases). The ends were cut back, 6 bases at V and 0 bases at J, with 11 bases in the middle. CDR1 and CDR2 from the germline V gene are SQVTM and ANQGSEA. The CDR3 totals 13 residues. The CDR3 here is CSVRTDLNTEAFF. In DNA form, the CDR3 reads TGCAGCGTCCGGACAGACTTGAACACTGAAGCTTTCTTT.

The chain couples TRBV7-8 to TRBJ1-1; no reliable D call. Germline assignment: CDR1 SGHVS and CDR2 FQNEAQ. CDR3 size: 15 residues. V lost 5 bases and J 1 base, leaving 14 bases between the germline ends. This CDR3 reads CASSPFPGPNTEAFF. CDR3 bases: TGTGCCAGCAGCCCCTTTCCGGGCCCGAACACTGAAGCTTTCTTT.

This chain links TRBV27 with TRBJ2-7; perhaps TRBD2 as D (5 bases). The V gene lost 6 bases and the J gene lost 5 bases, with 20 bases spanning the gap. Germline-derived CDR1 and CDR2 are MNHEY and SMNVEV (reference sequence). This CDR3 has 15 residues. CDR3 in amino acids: CASRARRLTGNEQYF. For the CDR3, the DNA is TGTGCCAGCAGAGCCAGGAGACTCACCGGGAACGAGCAGTACTTC.

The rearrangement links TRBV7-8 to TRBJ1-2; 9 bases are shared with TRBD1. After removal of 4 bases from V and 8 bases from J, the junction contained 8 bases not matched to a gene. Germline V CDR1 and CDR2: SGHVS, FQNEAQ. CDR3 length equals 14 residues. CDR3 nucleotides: TGTGCCAGCAGCTACGGGACAGGGCGGAAGGGCTACACCTTC. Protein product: CASSYGTGRKGYTF.

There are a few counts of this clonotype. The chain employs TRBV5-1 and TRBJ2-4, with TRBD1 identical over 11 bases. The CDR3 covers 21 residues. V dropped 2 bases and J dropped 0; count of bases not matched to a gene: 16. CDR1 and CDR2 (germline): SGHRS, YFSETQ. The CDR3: CASSLPAKGQGVSVAKNIQYF. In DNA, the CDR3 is TGCGCCAGCAGCTTACCAGCCAAGGGACAGGGGGTTAGTGTAGCCAAAAACATTCAGTACTTC.

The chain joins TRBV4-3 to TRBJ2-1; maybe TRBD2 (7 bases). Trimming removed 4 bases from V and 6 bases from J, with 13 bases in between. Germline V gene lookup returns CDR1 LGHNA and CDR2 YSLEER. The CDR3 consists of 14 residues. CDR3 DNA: TGCGCCAGCAGCCTAGAGGGAGGGGGCAATGAGCAGTTCTTC. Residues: CASSLEGGGNEQFF.

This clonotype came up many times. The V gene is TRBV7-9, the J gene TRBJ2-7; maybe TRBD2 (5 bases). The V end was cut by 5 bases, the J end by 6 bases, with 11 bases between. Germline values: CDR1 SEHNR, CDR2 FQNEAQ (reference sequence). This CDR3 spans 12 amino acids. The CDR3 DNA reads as TGTGCCAGCAGCCTGCTAGGACTCGAGCAGTACTTC. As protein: CASSLLGLEQYF.

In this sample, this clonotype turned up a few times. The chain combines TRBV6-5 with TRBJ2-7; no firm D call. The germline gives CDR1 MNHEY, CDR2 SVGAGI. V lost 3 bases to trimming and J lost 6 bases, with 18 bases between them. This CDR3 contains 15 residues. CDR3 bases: TGTGCCAGCAGTTATACAGCCCCAGCGTACACCGAGCAGTACTTC. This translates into CASSYTAPAYTEQYF.

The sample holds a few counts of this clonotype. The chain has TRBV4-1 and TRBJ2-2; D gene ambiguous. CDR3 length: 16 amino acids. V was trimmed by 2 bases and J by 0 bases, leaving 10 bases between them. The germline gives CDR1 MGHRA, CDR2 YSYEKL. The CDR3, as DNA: TGCGCCAGCAGCCAATTTAAGGGTCCGAACACCGGGGAGCTGTTTTTT. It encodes CASSQFKGPNTGELFF.

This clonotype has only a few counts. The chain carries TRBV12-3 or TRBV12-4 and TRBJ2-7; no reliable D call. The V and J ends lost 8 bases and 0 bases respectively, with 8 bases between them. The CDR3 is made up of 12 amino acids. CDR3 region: CASSALSYEQYF. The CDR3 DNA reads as TGTGCCAGCTCCGCCCTCTCCTACGAGCAGTACTTC.